Listed below are T cell receptor beta chains from one sample, sequenced in a study of T cells after yellow fever vaccination. MiXCR, applied by TCRdb to the 5' RACE reads, yields one record per CDR3 protein. The sample comprises about 160,000 distinct CDR3 sequences, approximately 9.7% of which are singletons, and around 35% rests with the top ten. The sample in question was CD8+ T cells sorted from PBMCs, obtained 45 days after the yellow fever booster vaccination. All receptors come from a man aged 18 to 29 who received the YFV17D yellow fever vaccine. Both conserved end residues are part of each CDR3. The D gene is left open where the match is weak. Expanded clones are given a class, and other clones once, few, many or no size at all.

d_gene,v_gene,j_gene,abundance,CDR3aa,CDR3nt
TRBD1,TRBV5-1,TRBJ2-7,-,CASTPGTGSYEQYF,TGCGCCAGCACCCCCGGGACAGGGAGCTACGAGCAGTACTTC
TRBD2,TRBV9,TRBJ2-3,many,CASSVGLAGTDTQYF,TGCGCCAGCAGCGTGGGACTAGCGGGGACAGATACGCAGTATTTT
-,TRBV9,TRBJ2-7,few,CASSPGTEPYEQYF,TGTGCCAGCAGCCCTGGGACGGAACCCTACGAGCAGTACTTC
-,TRBV11-2,TRBJ2-1,-,CASSGWGTRAYNEQFF,TGTGCCAGCAGCGGCTGGGGGACGCGGGCTTACAATGAGCAGTTCTTC
-,TRBV11-2,TRBJ2-3,many,CASSLISRRVFADTQYF,TGTGCCAGCAGCTTAATCTCAAGACGGGTTTTTGCAGATACGCAGTATTTT
TRBD2,TRBV7-7,TRBJ2-1,many,CASSLALAGFPNEQFF,TGTGCTAGCAGCTTAGCTTTAGCGGGGTTTCCCAATGAGCAGTTCTTC
TRBD1,TRBV2,TRBJ2-3,-,CASSPPSQGDPDTQYF,TGTGCCAGCAGTCCACCTTCGCAGGGGGATCCAGATACGCAGTATTTT
-,TRBV19,TRBJ1-1,-,CASSMVEGSIEAFF,TGTGCCAGTAGTATGGTCGAGGGGTCGATTGAAGCTTTCTTT
-,TRBV27,TRBJ2-7,-,CASSLRGDSYEQYF,TGTGCCAGCAGTTTAAGAGGGGACTCCTACGAGCAGTACTTC
-,TRBV24-1,TRBJ2-2,-,CATSEGPGELFF,TGTGCCACCAGTGAAGGGCCCGGGGAGCTGTTTTTT
TRBD1,TRBV4-3,TRBJ2-7,-,CASSPGQNRGEQYF,TGCGCCAGCAGCCCGGGACAAAACAGGGGAGAGCAGTACTTC
-,TRBV7-6,TRBJ1-5,many,CASSLGNQPQHF,TGTGCCAGCAGCTTAGGGAATCAGCCCCAGCATTTT
TRBD2,TRBV20-1,TRBJ2-7,-,CSARDRTSGRYEQYF,TGCAGTGCTAGAGATCGTACTAGCGGACGATACGAGCAGTACTTC
-,TRBV7-3,TRBJ2-3,few,CASSLLPGDTQYF,TGTGCCAGCAGCCTCCTCCCTGGGGATACGCAGTATTTT
TRBD1,TRBV27,TRBJ1-1,few,CASSLARGLNEAFF,TGTGCCAGCAGTTTAGCCAGGGGGCTAAATGAAGCTTTCTTT
-,TRBV6-2/TRBV6-3,TRBJ1-1,-,CASSTGPYTEAFF,TGTGCCAGCTCTACGGGACCGTACACTGAAGCTTTCTTT
TRBD1,TRBV20-1,TRBJ2-3,-,CSALRDRAVYTQYF,TGCAGTGCTCTTCGGGACAGGGCGGTGTATACGCAGTATTTT
TRBD1,TRBV6-5,TRBJ1-2,few,CASSNTGGADGYTF,TGTGCCAGCAGTAATACAGGGGGCGCAGACGGCTACACCTTC
-,TRBV7-3,TRBJ1-1,-,CASSPSLGGMNTEAFF,TGTGCCAGCAGTCCCTCGCTCGGGGGGATGAACACTGAAGCTTTCTTT
-,TRBV7-9,TRBJ2-1,-,CASSYPWSNEQFF,TGTGCCAGCAGCTACCCTTGGAGCAATGAGCAGTTCTTC
TRBD1,TRBV20-1,TRBJ1-2,many,CSARDSAQGNYGYTF,TGCAGTGCTAGAGATTCGGCACAGGGGAACTATGGCTACACCTTC
-,TRBV5-5,TRBJ1-6,few,CASSLAESVSPLHF,TGTGCCAGCAGCTTGGCAGAATCAGTTTCACCCCTCCACTTT
-,TRBV12-3/TRBV12-4,TRBJ2-5,-,CASSPDSQGETQYF,TGTGCCAGCAGTCCGGACAGTCAAGGAGAGACCCAGTACTTC
-,TRBV9,TRBJ2-3,-,CASSLTWSHTQYF,TGTGCCAGCAGCCTCACATGGAGCCATACGCAGTATTTT
-,TRBV7-9,TRBJ2-1,few,CASSQGQPGQFF,TGTGCCAGCAGTCAAGGACAGCCCGGGCAGTTCTTC
-,TRBV7-6,TRBJ1-1,few,CASSPRGGAGVDTEAFF,TGTGCCAGCAGCCCAAGGGGCGGGGCAGGGGTGGACACTGAAGCTTTCTTT
TRBD1,TRBV9,TRBJ1-1,-,CASSVAAGGHTEAFF,TGTGCCAGCAGCGTAGCCGCAGGGGGGCACACTGAAGCTTTCTTT
-,TRBV6-2/TRBV6-3,TRBJ2-1,-,CASSSDAGSYNEQFF,TGTGCCAGCAGTTCCGATGCAGGAAGCTACAATGAGCAGTTCTTC
-,TRBV6-1,TRBJ2-6,few,CASSARGTGANVLTF,TGTGCCAGCAGTGCAAGGGGAACTGGGGCCAACGTCCTGACTTTC
-,TRBV19,TRBJ2-7,few,CASSMRTVASTIGQCF,TGTGCCAGTAGTATGCGGACAGTGGCTTCTACGATAGGGCAGTGCTTC
-,TRBV15,TRBJ2-1,-,CATSRAGYEQFF,TGTGCCACCAGCAGAGCAGGGTATGAGCAGTTCTTC
TRBD2,TRBV9,TRBJ2-1,many,CASSVGTSGGNEQFF,TGTGCCAGCAGCGTAGGGACTAGCGGGGGAAATGAGCAGTTCTTC
-,TRBV25-1,TRBJ2-4,-,CASSDGEFQYF,TGTGCCAGCAGTGACGGGGAATTTCAGTACTTC
TRBD2,TRBV19,TRBJ2-5,-,CASSIASGGLYGETQYF,TGTGCCAGTAGTATAGCTAGCGGGGGTCTTTATGGGGAGACCCAGTACTTC
TRBD1,TRBV7-8,TRBJ2-1,many,CASDRGTNEQFF,TGTGCCAGCGACAGGGGAACCAATGAGCAGTTCTTC
TRBD2,TRBV6-2/TRBV6-3,TRBJ2-1,many,CASSSPTSGVSSYNEQFF,TGTGCCAGCAGTTCCCCGACTAGCGGGGTTAGCTCCTACAATGAGCAGTTCTTC
-,TRBV30,TRBJ1-1,few,CAWGRNTEAFF,TGTGCCTGGGGCAGGAACACTGAAGCTTTCTTT
TRBD1,TRBV2,TRBJ2-2,few,CAGSGQGTGELFF,TGTGCCGGATCGGGACAGGGGACCGGGGAGCTGTTTTTT
-,TRBV7-9,TRBJ2-4,-,CASSFTRGIRNIQYF,TGTGCCAGCAGCTTCACCCGGGGGATACGAAACATTCAGTACTTC
-,TRBV12-3/TRBV12-4,TRBJ1-1,-,CASSFGRGDTEAFF,TGTGCCAGCAGTTTCGGCCGGGGGGACACTGAAGCTTTCTTT
-,TRBV4-1,TRBJ1-2,few,CASSQSGTKNYGYTF,TGCGCCAGCAGCCAATCGGGTACTAAGAACTATGGCTACACCTTC
TRBD1,TRBV6-5,TRBJ1-2,-,CASSYPTGQGRDGYTF,TGTGCCAGCAGTTACCCGACTGGACAGGGGAGGGATGGCTACACCTTC
-,TRBV27,TRBJ1-3,few,CASTDSFLSGNTIYF,TGTGCCAGCACTGACAGTTTCCTCTCTGGAAACACCATATATTTT
-,TRBV25-1,TRBJ1-4,few,CASSEVQDNEKLFF,TGTGCCAGCAGTGAAGTACAGGACAATGAAAAACTGTTTTTT
-,TRBV27,TRBJ1-1,medium-sized,CASTLTSANTEAFF,TGTGCCAGCACCCTGACGAGTGCGAACACTGAAGCTTTCTTT
-,TRBV9,TRBJ2-6,-,CASKGRAGANVLTF,TGTGCCAGCAAGGGACGTGCTGGGGCCAACGTCCTGACTTTC
TRBD1,TRBV7-9,TRBJ2-2,few,CASSSDRRDRGRSANTGELFF,TGTGCCAGCAGCTCGGATCGCCGGGACAGGGGGCGGTCGGCGAACACCGGGGAGCTGTTTTTT
-,TRBV12-3/TRBV12-4,TRBJ1-2,-,CASSRQVGAFGYTF,TGTGCCAGCAGCCGACAGGTGGGGGCTTTTGGCTACACCTTC
-,TRBV7-2,TRBJ2-1,few,CASSTGPDNEQFF,TGTGCCAGCAGCACCGGGCCAGACAATGAGCAGTTCTTC